The clone carrying this T cell receptor (beta chain) has a single count. Its target is unknown. Method: immunoSEQ multiplex PCR; TCRdb's copy keeps in-frame clones and lacks some. The sample records 13,000 to 15,000 clones, over 60% being singletons. Before sequencing took place, the ViraFEST assay used viral peptide pools to expand antigen-specific CD4+ T cells. With around ten days of culture completed, CD4+ T cells were isolated. The individual was infected with SARS-CoV-2 between March and December 2020, as confirmed by PCR. Participants were given two doses of BNT162b2 or mRNA-1273 vaccine. The sample originates from a study of vaccination effects on CD4 cells after COVID-19. This CDR3 is 15 amino acids long. Trimming at V came to 11 bases and at J to 5 bases, leaving 11 bases not matched to a gene. Per germline, CDR1 LGHDT and CDR2 YNNKEL (reference sequence).

The TCR was taken from a human donor who had a prior SARS-CoV-2 infection. The chain recombines TRBV3-1 (or the pseudogene TRBV3-2) with TRBJ2-2; TRBD1 matches at 10 bases. The material was CD4+ T cells from PBMCs cultured with HCoV-NL63 spike peptides, obtained after COVID-19 vaccination. This CDR3 reads CASNRGGQGTGELFF. The CDR3 DNA reads as TGTGCCTCTAACAGAGGGGGACAGGGGACCGGGGAGCTGTTTTTT.